What follows are 9 T cell receptor beta chains derived from one specimen sequenced in a study of vaccination and CD4 T cells after COVID-19. TCRdb called the PCR reads again in MiXCR, with one record for every CDR3 protein. The table shows 15,000 to 20,000 distinct CDR3 sequences, with approximately 59% occurring only once. The sample here was CD4+ T cells from blood, taken before SARS-CoV-2 vaccination. These receptors were taken from a human donor who had recovered from COVID-19.

V gene TRBV4-2 combines with J gene TRBJ2-7; D is unresolved. This CDR3 is built from 11 residues. The germline V and J ends were trimmed by 0 bases and 4 bases, with 1 base remaining between them. Germline-derived CDR1 and CDR2 are LGHNA and YNFKEQ. The CDR3 DNA follows: TGTGCCAGCAGCCAAGAGTACGAGCAGTACTTC. Amino acid sequence: CASSQEYEQYF.

CDR3 residues: CASSPYGQGKVQPQHF. CDR3 DNA sequence: TGTGCCAGCAGTCCCTACGGGCAGGGAAAGGTTCAGCCCCAGCATTTT. The rearrangement links TRBV12-3 or TRBV12-4 to TRBJ1-5, with D perhaps TRBD1 (5 bases). V lost 5 bases, J lost 6 bases, and 20 bases lay in between. The CDR3 runs to 16 residues.

This clonotype was observed a single time. The chain joins TRBV29-1 to TRBJ1-2; 8 bases map to TRBD1. The V segment lost 3 bases and the J segment 3 bases; nucleotides outside the gene matches: 0. CDR1 and CDR2 (germline): SQVTM, ANQGSEA. This CDR3 has 12 residues. The CDR3 DNA sequence: TGCAGCGTTGAGGACAGGGACTATGGCTACACCTTC. Residues: CSVEDRDYGYTF. Complete variable domain (other parts from reference TRBV29-1 and TRBJ1-2): SAVISQKPSRDICQRGTSLTIQCQVDSQVTMMFWYRQQPGQSLTLIATANQGSEATYESGFVIDKFPISRPNLTFSTLTVSNMSPEDSSIYLCSVEDRDYGYTFGSGTRLTVV.

The rearrangement links TRBV29-1 to TRBJ2-7; D unclear. CDR1 is SQVTM, CDR2 ANQGSEA, per germline. V was pared by 1 base and J by 5 bases, with 15 bases between. The CDR3 is 14 amino acids. The CDR3 nucleotides read TGCAGCGTTGAAGCGAGGATCCCCCCCAACGAGCAGTACTTC. It translates to CSVEARIPPNEQYF.

The chain has TRBV7-9 and TRBJ1-4; TRBD1 aligns across 7 bases. Germline loops: CDR1 SEHNR, CDR2 FQNEAQ (reference sequence). V gave up 5 bases and J gave up 5 bases; unmatched junction bases: 8. CDR3 length: 15 amino acids. The CDR3 loop is CASSRWDRLNEKLFF. CDR3 DNA sequence: TGTGCCAGCAGCAGATGGGACAGATTGAATGAAAAACTGTTTTTT.

The chain has TRBV20-1 and TRBJ2-1, with TRBD2 matching 7 bases. Unmatched junction bases numbered 13, after V lost 5 bases and J lost 9 bases. The CDR3 is 14 residues long. Germline loops: CDR1 DFQATT, CDR2 SNEGSKA (reference sequence). DNA for the CDR3: TGCAGTGCTTGGGAGCGGACTAGTTCGGGTGAGCAGTTCTTC. This encodes CSAWERTSSGEQFF.

The chain combines TRBV20-1 with TRBJ2-7; TRBD1 aligns across 9 bases. The CDR3 loop spans 12 amino acids. With V trimmed by 5 bases and J by 5 bases, 4 bases remained unmatched. Germline assignment: CDR1 DFQATT and CDR2 SNEGSKA (reference sequence). The CDR3 region has the DNA TGCAGTGCTTTTGGGGACAGGGACGAGCAGTACTTC. It is translated as CSAFGDRDEQYF.

There are a few counts of this clonotype. This chain connects TRBV28 to TRBJ2-7; weak D call: TRBD2 (7 bases). CDR1 is MDHEN, CDR2 SYDVKM, per germline. Between the trimmed V and J ends, which lost 7 bases and 7 bases, there was a span of 20 bases. This CDR3 has 14 amino acids. CDR3 sequence: CASIRGAGVGEQYF. CDR3 coding DNA: TGTGCCAGCATCCGGGGGGCGGGAGTGGGTGAGCAGTACTTC.

The CDR3 DNA reads TGTGCCAGCAGTCCCGCCGGCCTTGGGCAGGGTTCGAAAAACATTCAGTACTTC. This encodes CASSPAGLGQGSKNIQYF. J is TRBJ2-4 and V is TRBV27; perhaps TRBD1 as D (5 bases). The length of the CDR3 is 18 residues. The V and J ends lost 5 bases and 4 bases respectively, with 24 bases between them. CDR1 is MNHEY, CDR2 SMNVEV, per germline (reference sequence).